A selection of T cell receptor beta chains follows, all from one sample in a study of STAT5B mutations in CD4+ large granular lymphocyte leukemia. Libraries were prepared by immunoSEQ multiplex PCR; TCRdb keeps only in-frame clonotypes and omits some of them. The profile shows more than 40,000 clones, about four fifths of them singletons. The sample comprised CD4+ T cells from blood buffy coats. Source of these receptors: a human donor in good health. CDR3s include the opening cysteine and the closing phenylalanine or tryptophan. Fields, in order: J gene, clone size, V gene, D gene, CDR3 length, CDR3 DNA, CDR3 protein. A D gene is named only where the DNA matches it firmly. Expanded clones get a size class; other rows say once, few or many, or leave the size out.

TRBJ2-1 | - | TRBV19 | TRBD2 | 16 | TGTGCCAGTAGTATTACTAGCGCCGGGATTTACAATGAGCAGTTCTTC | CASSITSAGIYNEQFF
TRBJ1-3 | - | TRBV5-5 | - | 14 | TGTGCCAGCAGCTCGTCAGGGGCCGGAAACACCATATATTTT | CASSSSGAGNTIYF
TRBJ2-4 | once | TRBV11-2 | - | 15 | TGTGCCAGCAGCTTATACGGGGCGAGGGATCAGATTCAGTACTTC | CASSLYGARDQIQYF
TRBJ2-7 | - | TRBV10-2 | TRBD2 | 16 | TGCGCCAGCAGTGAGCTCGGTAGCGGGGGGGCGAACGAGCAGTACTTC | CASSELGSGGANEQYF
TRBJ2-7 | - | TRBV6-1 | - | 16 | TGTGCCAGCAGAGAACGTCCCGGGGGCGACGCCTACGAGCAGTACTTC | CASRERPGGDAYEQYF
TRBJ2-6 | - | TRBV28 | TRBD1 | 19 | TGTGCCAGCAGTCGGACAGGGGGCTATACTTACTCTGGGGCCAACGTCCTGACTTTC | CASSRTGGYTYSGANVLTF
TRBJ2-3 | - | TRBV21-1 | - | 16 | TGTGCCAGCAGCAAAGGACTAGCGGGGCCGTCAGATACGCAGTATTTT | CASSKGLAGPSDTQYF
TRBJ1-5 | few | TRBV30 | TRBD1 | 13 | TGTGCCTGGAGTTCGACAGGGGGTCAGCCCCAGCATTTT | CAWSSTGGQPQHF
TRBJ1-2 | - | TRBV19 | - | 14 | TGTGCCAGTGAAAGAGGGGACGATGGGTATGGCTACACCTTC | CASERGDDGYGYTF
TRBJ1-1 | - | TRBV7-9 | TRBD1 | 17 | TGTGCCAGCAGCTCCCAATTGACAGGGAGAAGGGACACTGAAGCTTTCTTT | CASSSQLTGRRDTEAFF
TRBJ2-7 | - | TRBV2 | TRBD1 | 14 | TGTGCCAGCAGTTCGGGACAGGGTTCCTACGAGCAGTACTTC | CASSSGQGSYEQYF
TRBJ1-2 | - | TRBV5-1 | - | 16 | TGCGCCAGCAGCTTGGACTCAGGGGCCGGGGGCTATGGCTACACCTTC | CASSLDSGAGGYGYTF
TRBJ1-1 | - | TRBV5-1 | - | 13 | TGCGCCAGCAGCTTGGTAGTGGACACTGAAGCTTTCTTT | CASSLVVDTEAFF
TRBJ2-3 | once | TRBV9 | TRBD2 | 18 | TGTGCCAGCAGCGTAGCACTAGCGGGGGGGTTTAGCACAGATACGCAGTATTTT | CASSVALAGGFSTDTQYF
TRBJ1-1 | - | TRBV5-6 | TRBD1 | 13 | TGTGCCAGCAGCTTGATTAGGGGGCGCGAGACTTTCTTT | CASSLIRGRETFF
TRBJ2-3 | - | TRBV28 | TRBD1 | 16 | TGTGCCAGCAGTAGGACAGGGGTTCCCTCCACAGATACGCAGTATTTT | CASSRTGVPSTDTQYF
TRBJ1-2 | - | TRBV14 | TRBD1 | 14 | TGTGCCAGCAGCTTAAACAGGGGAGTAAATGGCTACACCTTC | CASSLNRGVNGYTF
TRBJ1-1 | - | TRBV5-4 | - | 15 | TGTGCCAGCAGCACGAACCCGACGGAGGGCACTGAAGCTTTCTTT | CASSTNPTEGTEAFF
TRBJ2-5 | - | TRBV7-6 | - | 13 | TGTGCCAGCAGCGACGGTTCCCCAGAGACCCAGTACTTC | CASSDGSPETQYF
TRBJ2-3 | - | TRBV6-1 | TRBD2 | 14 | TGTGCCGTCCGACTAGCAGGTAGCACAGATACGCAGTATTTT | CAVRLAGSTDTQYF
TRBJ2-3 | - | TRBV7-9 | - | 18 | TGTGCCAGCAGCCCCTCGAGAAGGGACCACGACATTACAGATACGCAGTATTTT | CASSPSRRDHDITDTQYF
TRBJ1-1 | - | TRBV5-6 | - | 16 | TGTGCCAGCAGCTTGAGGTGGATTTTAGGCAACACTGAAGCTTTCTTT | CASSLRWILGNTEAFF
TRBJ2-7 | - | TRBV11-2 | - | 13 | TGTGCCAGTAGGACAGCCCACTCCTACGAGCAGTACTTC | CASRTAHSYEQYF
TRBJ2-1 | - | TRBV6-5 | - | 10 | TGTGCCAGCAGCCGATATGAGCAGTTCTTC | CASSRYEQFF
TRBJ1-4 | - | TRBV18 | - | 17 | TGTGCCAGCTCACCACTGGACTTATCTGCAACTAATGAAAAACTGTTTTTT | CASSPLDLSATNEKLFF
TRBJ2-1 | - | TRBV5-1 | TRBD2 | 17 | TGCGCCAGCAGCTTCCCGACACTAGCGGGAGGTGGAAATGAGCAGTTCTTC | CASSFPTLAGGGNEQFF
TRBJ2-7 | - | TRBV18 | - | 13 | TGTGCCAGCTCACCACAGGGTACGGCCGAGCAGTACTTC | CASSPQGTAEQYF
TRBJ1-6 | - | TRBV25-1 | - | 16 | TGTGCCAGCAGTACAGAGGCTAGCTCCTATAATTCACCCCTCCACTTT | CASSTEASSYNSPLHF
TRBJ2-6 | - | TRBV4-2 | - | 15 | TGTGCCAGCAGCCAGGCGGTCTCTGGGGCCAACGTCCTGACTTTC | CASSQAVSGANVLTF